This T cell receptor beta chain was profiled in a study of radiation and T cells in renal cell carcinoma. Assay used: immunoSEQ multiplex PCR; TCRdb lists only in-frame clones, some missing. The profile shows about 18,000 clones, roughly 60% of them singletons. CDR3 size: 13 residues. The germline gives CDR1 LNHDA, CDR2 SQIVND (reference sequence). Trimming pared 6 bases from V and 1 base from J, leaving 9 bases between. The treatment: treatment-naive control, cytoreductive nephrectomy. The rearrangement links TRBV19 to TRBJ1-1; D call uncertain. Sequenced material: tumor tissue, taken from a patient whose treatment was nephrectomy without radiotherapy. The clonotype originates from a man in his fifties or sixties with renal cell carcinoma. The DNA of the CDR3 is TGTGCCAGTAGCGGACGAAGGAACACTGAAGCTTTCTTT. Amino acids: CASSGRRNTEAFF. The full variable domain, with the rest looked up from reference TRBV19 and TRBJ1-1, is DGGITQSPKYLFRKEGQNVTLSCEQNLNHDAMYWYRQDPGQGLRLIYYSQIVNDFQKGDIAEGYSVSREKKESFPLTVTSAQKNPTAFYLCASSGRRNTEAFFGQGTRLTVV.